This record concerns one T cell receptor beta chain sequence. The CDR3 contains 17 residues. The germline V gene has CDR1 SEHNR and CDR2 FQNEAQ (reference sequence). With 5 bases removed from V and 0 bases from J, the gap between germline ends came to 16 bases. The sample is drawn from a study of control samples from healthy donors and cancer patients. The repertoire was sequenced with immunoSEQ multiplex PCR; TCRdb's copy has only in-frame clones and lacks some. The repertoire consists of 85,000 to 110,000 clones, with approximately 90% occurring once and the leading ten covering roughly 19%. The source material was PBMCs. This clonotype was obtained from a man in his 60s with lung cancer. The V gene is TRBV7-9, the J gene TRBJ1-4; D is perhaps TRBD1 (5 bases). In DNA form, the CDR3 reads TGTGCCAGCAGCCGATCGAGGGACTCTTCAACTAATGAAAAACTGTTTTTT. Its protein product is CASSRSRDSSTNEKLFF.